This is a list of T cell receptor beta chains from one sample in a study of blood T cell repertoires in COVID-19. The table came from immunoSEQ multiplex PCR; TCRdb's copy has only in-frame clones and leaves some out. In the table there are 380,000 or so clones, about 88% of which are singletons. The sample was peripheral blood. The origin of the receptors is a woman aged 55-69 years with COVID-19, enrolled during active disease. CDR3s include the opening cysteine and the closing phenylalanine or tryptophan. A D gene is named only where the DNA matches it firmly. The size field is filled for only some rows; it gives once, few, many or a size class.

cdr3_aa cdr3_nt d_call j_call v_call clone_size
CAISLTGEDGYTF TGTGCCATCAGTTTGACAGGGGAGGATGGCTACACCTTC TRBD1 TRBJ1-2 TRBV10-3 -
CASSPSSTSYNEQFF TGTGCCAGCAGTCCTTCTAGTACCTCCTACAATGAGCAGTTCTTC - TRBJ2-1 TRBV6-4 -
CASSAQGAEAFF TGCGCCAGCAGCGCACAGGGCGCTGAAGCTTTCTTT - TRBJ1-1 TRBV5-1 -
CASSGQGAGNEQFF TGTGCCAGCAGTGGGCAGGGGGCGGGAAATGAGCAGTTCTTC TRBD1 TRBJ2-1 TRBV2 few
CAIDRGRATEAFF TGTGCCATCGACAGGGGGCGAGCCACTGAAGCTTTCTTT TRBD1 TRBJ1-1 TRBV6-5 -
CASSLTSGGWSTDTQYF TGTGCCAGCAGTCTGACTAGCGGGGGGTGGAGCACAGATACGCAGTATTTT TRBD2 TRBJ2-3 TRBV2 -
CASSPLQVDTQYF TGTGCCAGCAGTCCTTTACAGGTAGATACGCAGTATTTT - TRBJ2-3 TRBV27 -
CASSPGGQRNTEAFF TGCGCCAGCAGCCCCGGGGGACAGAGGAACACTGAAGCTTTCTTT TRBD1 TRBJ1-1 TRBV5-1 once
CASSFQSGTGWETQYF TGTGCCAGCAGCTTCCAATCCGGGACAGGGTGGGAGACCCAGTACTTC TRBD1 TRBJ2-5 TRBV7-7 -
CAWSWTRGNTIYF TGTGCCTGGAGTTGGACAAGGGGAAACACCATATATTTT - TRBJ1-3 TRBV30 many
CASSLGAGPNQPQHF TGCGCCAGCAGCTTGGGGGCAGGTCCCAATCAGCCCCAGCATTTT - TRBJ1-5 TRBV5-1 -
CASSFGTESYEQYF TGTGCCAGCAGCTTCGGGACAGAGTCCTACGAGCAGTACTTC TRBD1 TRBJ2-7 TRBV5-6 -
CASSARPATNYGYTF TGTGCCAGCAGTGCCCGCCCCGCTACTAACTATGGCTACACCTTC - TRBJ1-2 TRBV28 -
CASSQYGGETQYF TGCGCCAGCAGCCAATACGGAGGGGAGACCCAGTACTTC - TRBJ2-5 TRBV4-1 -
CASSLQDLDEQYF TGTGCCAGTAGCCTACAGGATCTGGACGAGCAGTACTTC - TRBJ2-7 TRBV19 -
CASSLAGQASNQPQHF TGTGCCAGCAGCTTAGCGGGTCAGGCGAGCAATCAGCCCCAGCATTTT - TRBJ1-5 TRBV7-9 -
CASSQGADSYEQYF TGTGCCAGCAGCCAAGGGGCAGACTCCTACGAGCAGTACTTC - TRBJ2-7 TRBV3-1/TRBV3-2 -
CASSLDDRRSSTDTQYF TGTGCCAGCAGCTTAGATGATAGAAGATCAAGCACAGATACGCAGTATTTT - TRBJ2-3 TRBV7-6 -
CASSTYGTRNEKLFF TGTGCCAGCAGCACTTACGGGACTCGGAATGAAAAACTGTTTTTT - TRBJ1-4 TRBV7-9 -
CASSQERLLSGNTIYF TGTGCCAGCAGCCAAGAAAGACTATTATCTGGAAACACCATATATTTT - TRBJ1-3 TRBV3-1/TRBV3-2 few
CASSVETESPLHF TGTGCCAGCAGCGTAGAGACAGAATCACCCCTCCACTTT - TRBJ1-6 TRBV9 -
CASRTNPRQNEQFF TGTGCCAGCCGGACTAACCCCAGACAAAATGAGCAGTTCTTC - TRBJ2-1 TRBV6-4 -
CASSPSQGIYGYTF TGTGCCAGCAGCCCCAGCCAGGGGATCTATGGCTACACCTTC - TRBJ1-2 TRBV9 -
CAISDLSGLAYNEQFF TGTGCCATCAGTGATCTTTCCGGGCTAGCGTACAATGAGCAGTTCTTC - TRBJ2-1 TRBV10-3 few
CASSWDRGSGELFF TGTGCCAGCAGCTGGGACAGGGGATCCGGGGAGCTGTTTTTT TRBD1 TRBJ2-2 TRBV5-5 -
CASSQERNGGLALTGELFF TGTGCCAGCAGCCAAGAACGCAATGGCGGGCTAGCTTTGACCGGGGAGCTGTTTTTT - TRBJ2-2 TRBV4-2 few
CASSYPGQETQYF TGTGCCAGCAGTTACCCCGGGCAAGAGACCCAGTACTTC - TRBJ2-5 TRBV6-6 -
CASSLSILIKAPNYGYTF TGTGCCAGCAGCCTTAGCATTCTAATCAAGGCCCCTAACTATGGCTACACCTTC - TRBJ1-2 TRBV3-1/TRBV3-2 -
CASWGEVTYEQYF TGTGCCAGCTGGGGGGAAGTTACCTACGAGCAGTACTTC - TRBJ2-7 TRBV18 -
CASSLHSGGDNEQFF TGTGCCAGCAGCTTACACAGCGGGGGGGACAATGAGCAGTTCTTC TRBD2 TRBJ2-1 TRBV7-3 -
CASSVIRGQNTEAFF TGCGCCAGCAGCGTTATCAGGGGGCAGAACACTGAAGCTTTCTTT TRBD1 TRBJ1-1 TRBV5-1 -